What follows is one TCR beta chain and its context. Antigen specificity is unknown. Deep-level assay runs were performed. As originally analysed: Filtering of immunoSEQ junctional sequences could not match full-length read filtering. Generated by immunoSEQ multiplex PCR, the TCRdb table keeps only in-frame clones and is missing some. That table is the source of V, J and clone size, and D and trimming were worked out from the DNA. The sample holds about 2 million clones, about 95% seen once. The sample originates from a study of shared clonotypes between healthy human individuals. This CDR3 comprises 14 residues. V dropped 4 bases and J dropped 6 bases, with 17 bases sitting between them. CDR1 is SGDLS, CDR2 YYNGEE, per germline. Broader study findings: Approximately 5.4% of naive CD4 clonotypes were common to a few donors. Non-shared clonotypes were found to have lower generation probabilities than the clonotypes that were shared by all four of the sorted-subset donors.

Naive CD8 cells lacked CD45RO, underwent positive selection for CCR7 and left out terminally differentiated effector memory CD45RA+ cells. This chain connects TRBV9 to TRBJ2-7; D perhaps matches TRBD1 (5 bases). The sequence derives from a man in his late teens or twenties in good health. The specimen sequenced was naive CD8+ T cells sorted from blood. CDR3 sequence: CASSQTAMVGEQYF. The CDR3 bases are TGTGCCAGCAGCCAGACAGCTATGGTTGGCGAGCAGTACTTC.